This is a list of T cell receptor beta chains from one sample in a study of Graves' ophthalmopathy and Graves' hyperthyroidism. TCRdb independently ran MiXCR on the multiplex PCR reads; one entry per CDR3 protein. The sample shows tens of thousands of distinct CDR3 sequences, roughly 46% of them seen only once. Sequencing used peripheral blood. Receptors originate from an adult woman with Graves' ophthalmopathy. The CDR3 runs from the conserved cysteine through the conserved F or W. A D gene is named only where the DNA matches it firmly. Some rows have no size entry. The others give once, few or many, or a class for an expanded clone.

TRBJ2-2,TRBD2,-,TRBV10-3,TGTGCCAGCTACACCCCCTCAGCGGGACGTCCGGGCACCGGGGAGCTGTTTTTT,CASYTPSAGRPGTGELFF
TRBJ1-2,-,-,TRBV20-1,TGCAGTGCTACTGGGGGGCAGCTAGGAGGCTACACCTTC,CSATGGQLGGYTF
TRBJ1-3,-,-,TRBV5-1,TGCGCCAGCAGCTTGGCCAGCGGGAGCTACTCTGGAAACACCATATATTTT,CASSLASGSYSGNTIYF
TRBJ2-5,-,-,TRBV20-1,TGCAGTGCTAGAGGTGGGACTGCCCAAGAGACCCAGTACTTC,CSARGGTAQETQYF
TRBJ2-3,-,many,TRBV7-2,TGTGCCAGCAGCTCGCCGACAGGCCGAGATACGCAGTATTTT,CASSSPTGRDTQYF
TRBJ2-1,TRBD2,-,TRBV5-5,TGTGCCAGCAGCTTTGGGACTAGGGACAATGAGCAGTTCTTC,CASSFGTRDNEQFF
TRBJ2-1,-,-,TRBV10-3,TGTGCCATCACCTCACTCGCCGGACAGTACAATGAGCAGCTCTTC,CAITSLAGQYNEQLF
TRBJ1-5,-,-,TRBV20-1,TGCAGTGCCAGCGGACTAGCGGAAAACTACAATGAGCCCCAGCATTTT,CSASGLAENYNEPQHF
TRBJ2-7,TRBD2,medium-sized,TRBV20-1,TGCAGTGCTAGATCGCTAGCGGGAGAGGACGAGCAGTACTTC,CSARSLAGEDEQYF
TRBJ2-1,TRBD2,once,TRBV7-2,TGTGCCAGCAGCCTGGGACTAGCGGGGGCTAGAAATGAGCAGTTCTTC,CASSLGLAGARNEQFF
TRBJ1-5,-,-,TRBV10-3,TGTGCCATCAGTGAGTCGTGGAACACAAAAGAGACCCAGCATTTT,CAISESWNTKETQHF
TRBJ2-7,-,many,TRBV7-9,TGTGCCAGCAGCTTAGTAGGGACACCTCCCTACGAGCAGTACTTC,CASSLVGTPPYEQYF
TRBJ1-6,-,-,TRBV20-1,TGCAGTGCTAGGGGCAGGGCGGATAATTCACCCCTCCACTTT,CSARGRADNSPLHF
TRBJ1-1,TRBD1,-,TRBV5-6,TGTGCCAGCAGCTTGGTCCTGGCCCCAGGGGGCATCTTT,CASSLVLAPGGIF
TRBJ2-7,-,many,TRBV11-2,TGTGCCAGCAGCCCCCCGGGATCTACCTACGAGCAGTACTTC,CASSPPGSTYEQYF
TRBJ2-4,-,many,TRBV4-2,TGTGCCAGCAGCCAAGGACGAGTCCTAGCCAAAAACATTCAGTACTTC,CASSQGRVLAKNIQYF
TRBJ2-1,-,many,TRBV6-4,TGTGCCAGCAGTGACTCGACAGTTAATGAGCAGTTCTTC,CASSDSTVNEQFF
TRBJ2-7,-,-,TRBV6-5,TGTGCCGGTAAACAACAGGGAAATATCCACGAGCAGTACTTC,CAGKQQGNIHEQYF
TRBJ2-7,TRBD2,many,TRBV6-5,TGTGCCAGCAACCGACTAGCGGAGCAGTACTTC,CASNRLAEQYF
TRBJ2-7,TRBD2,-,TRBV25-1,TGTGCCAGCAGTGTCGACACCGGGACTAGCGGGGCACTTTACGAGCAGTACTTC,CASSVDTGTSGALYEQYF
TRBJ1-1,-,-,TRBV3-1,TGTGCCAGCAGCCAAAGGCGGGTCATGAACACTGAAGCTTTCTTT,CASSQRRVMNTEAFF
TRBJ2-3,TRBD2,-,TRBV7-2,TGTGCCAGCAGCTCAGGACTAGCGGGGGGGCTTAGCACAGATACGCAGTATTTT,CASSSGLAGGLSTDTQYF
TRBJ1-5,TRBD1,-,TRBV7-2,TGTGCCAGCACCCCCCTGAGGACAGGGGCCTACGAGCATTTT,CASTPLRTGAYEHF
TRBJ2-2,TRBD2,-,TRBV19,TGTGCCAGTAGTATGAGTCGGGGGGGCACCGGGGAGCTGTTTTTT,CASSMSRGGTGELFF
TRBJ1-5,TRBD1,-,TRBV7-9,TGTGCCAGCACCGCCGACAGGGTCCAAGAGACCCAGCATTTT,CASTADRVQETQHF
TRBJ1-6,-,few,TRBV20-1,TGCAGTGCTAGAAAGACAGCCTCCGCGCTCCATTCACCCCTCCACTTT,CSARKTASALHSPLHF
TRBJ1-1,-,many,TRBV5-1,TGCGCCAGCAGCTTGGTTGGGGTAATGGGCACTGAAGCTTTCTTT,CASSLVGVMGTEAFF
TRBJ1-2,-,-,TRBV5-1,TGCGCCAGCAGCTCCAACACAGGGAACTACGGCCACACCTTC,CASSSNTGNYGHTF
TRBJ2-7,-,many,TRBV11-1,TGTGCCAGCAGCTTAGAAAGGACAGTCGACGAGCAGTACTTC,CASSLERTVDEQYF
TRBJ1-3,TRBD1,-,TRBV12-3/TRBV12-4,TGTGCCAGCAGTTTGAACAGGGGGAACACCATATATTTT,CASSLNRGNTIYF
TRBJ1-1,TRBD1,-,TRBV20-1,TGCAGTGCTAGAAATACCGGACAGGGGTTGAACGCTGAGGCTTTCTTT,CSARNTGQGLNAEAFF
TRBJ2-5,-,many,TRBV4-2,TGTGCCAGCAGCCACCAGCCCTTCGGGGGAAAAGAGACCCAGTACTTC,CASSHQPFGGKETQYF
TRBJ2-6,TRBD1,once,TRBV10-3,TGTGCCATCAGTGGGGGGACAGGGGTCTCTGGGGCCAACGTCCTGACTTTC,CAISGGTGVSGANVLTF
TRBJ2-3,TRBD1,-,TRBV6-4,TGTGCCAGCAGTGACTCGACAGGGCGAGCAGATACGCAGTATTTT,CASSDSTGRADTQYF
TRBJ1-2,-,many,TRBV28,TGTGCCAGTGGACGCCTGGAGGGCTACACCTTC,CASGRLEGYTF
TRBJ2-5,TRBD2,many,TRBV3-1,TGTGCCAGCAGCCTTTCTAGCGGGGAAGAGACCCAGTACTTC,CASSLSSGEETQYF